A selection of T cell receptor beta chains follows, all from one sample in a study of Graves' ophthalmopathy and Graves' hyperthyroidism. TCRdb analysed the multiplex PCR reads with MiXCR anew, one entry per CDR3 protein. Seen here are a few hundred thousand distinct CDR3 sequences, 35% to 45% observed once, and the top ten hold roughly 4%. Sequencing input: peripheral blood or thyroid tissue (not recorded which). Receptors originate from an adult man with Graves' hyperthyroidism. CDR3s include the opening cysteine and the closing phenylalanine or tryptophan. Each record gives: V gene, J gene, D gene, clone size, CDR3 protein, CDR3 DNA. D genes are given only for firm matches. Clone size is not always given. Where it is, it says once, few, many or a class for expanded clones.

v_gene: TRBV10-3
j_gene: TRBJ1-3
d_gene: TRBD1
abundance: -
CDR3aa: CAISDRGNTIYF
CDR3nt: TGTGCCATCAGTGACAGGGGGAACACCATATATTTT

v_gene: TRBV15
j_gene: TRBJ2-7
d_gene: TRBD1
abundance: -
CDR3aa: CATSRLPGQGLYEQYF
CDR3nt: TGTGCCACCAGCAGGTTACCGGGACAGGGTCTATACGAGCAGTACTTC

v_gene: TRBV7-2
j_gene: TRBJ1-6
d_gene: -
abundance: -
CDR3aa: CASSLPHPWAPDSPLHF
CDR3nt: TGTGCCAGCAGCTTACCCCACCCGTGGGCCCCGGACTCACCCCTCCACTTT

v_gene: TRBV2
j_gene: TRBJ2-1
d_gene: TRBD2
abundance: few
CDR3aa: CASSSGGAYEQFF
CDR3nt: TGTGCCAGTTCTAGCGGGGGGGCCTATGAGCAGTTCTTC

v_gene: TRBV19
j_gene: TRBJ1-5
d_gene: -
abundance: -
CDR3aa: CASGARGQPQHF
CDR3nt: TGTGCCAGTGGGGCCCGGGGACAGCCCCAGCATTTT

v_gene: TRBV27
j_gene: TRBJ2-7
d_gene: -
abundance: few
CDR3aa: CASSLRGSDSYEQYF
CDR3nt: TGTGCCAGCAGTTTACGAGGGTCCGACTCCTACGAGCAGTACTTC

v_gene: TRBV27
j_gene: TRBJ1-2
d_gene: -
abundance: few
CDR3aa: CASSLWAGMYGYTF
CDR3nt: TGTGCCAGCAGTTTATGGGCTGGAATGTATGGCTACACCTTC

v_gene: TRBV6-5
j_gene: TRBJ1-4
d_gene: -
abundance: many
CDR3aa: CASSYFEQTNEKLFF
CDR3nt: TGTGCCAGCAGTTACTTCGAACAGACAAATGAAAAACTGTTTTTT

v_gene: TRBV10-3
j_gene: TRBJ2-3
d_gene: -
abundance: many
CDR3aa: CAIRTDRGSGTDTQYF
CDR3nt: TGTGCCATCAGGACAGACCGCGGTAGCGGCACAGATACGCAGTATTTT

v_gene: TRBV7-2
j_gene: TRBJ2-3
d_gene: -
abundance: many
CDR3aa: CASSLLRMDTQYF
CDR3nt: TGTGCCAGCAGCTTGCTCCGCATGGATACGCAGTATTTT

v_gene: TRBV19
j_gene: TRBJ1-1
d_gene: -
abundance: many
CDR3aa: CASRKNTEAFF
CDR3nt: TGTGCCAGCAGGAAGAATACTGAAGCTTTCTTT

v_gene: TRBV29-1
j_gene: TRBJ1-2
d_gene: -
abundance: many
CDR3aa: CSVEGQGLNYGYTF
CDR3nt: TGCAGCGTTGAAGGGCAGGGGCTTAACTATGGCTACACCTTC

v_gene: TRBV20-1
j_gene: TRBJ2-7
d_gene: TRBD2
abundance: many
CDR3aa: CSVRSVSGRPNSQYEQYF
CDR3nt: TGCAGTGTTCGTTCTGTTAGCGGGAGACCCAACTCACAATACGAGCAGTACTTC

v_gene: TRBV7-8
j_gene: TRBJ2-3
d_gene: TRBD2
abundance: -
CDR3aa: CASSFTFSGGGSTDTQYF
CDR3nt: TGTGCCAGCAGCTTTACCTTTAGCGGGGGGGGAAGCACAGATACGCAGTATTTT

v_gene: TRBV7-8
j_gene: TRBJ1-2
d_gene: TRBD1
abundance: -
CDR3aa: CASTPRVVTGGSGYTF
CDR3nt: TGTGCCAGCACCCCCCGGGTAGTAACAGGGGGCTCTGGCTACACCTTC

v_gene: TRBV7-8
j_gene: TRBJ2-1
d_gene: TRBD2
abundance: -
CDR3aa: CASSPGLVSNEQFF
CDR3nt: TGTGCCAGCAGCCCGGGACTAGTTAGCAATGAGCAGTTCTTC

v_gene: TRBV3-1
j_gene: TRBJ1-2
d_gene: -
abundance: many
CDR3aa: CASSQAAGADDGYTF
CDR3nt: TGTGCCAGCAGCCAAGCGGCAGGGGCGGATGACGGCTACACCTTC

v_gene: TRBV19
j_gene: TRBJ1-2
d_gene: -
abundance: many
CDR3aa: CASSFGWTSNYGYTF
CDR3nt: TGTGCCAGTAGTTTCGGGTGGACATCTAACTATGGCTACACCTTC

v_gene: TRBV5-1
j_gene: TRBJ2-2
d_gene: TRBD2
abundance: few
CDR3aa: CASSWGTSGRSNTGELFF
CDR3nt: TGCGCCAGCAGCTGGGGGACTAGCGGACGCTCGAACACCGGGGAGCTGTTTTTT

v_gene: TRBV10-2
j_gene: TRBJ2-5
d_gene: -
abundance: -
CDR3aa: CASSEFTSKETQYF
CDR3nt: TGCGCCAGCAGTGAGTTCACATCGAAAGAGACCCAGTACTTC

v_gene: TRBV5-5
j_gene: TRBJ1-3
d_gene: -
abundance: -
CDR3aa: CASSMSAGMDGNTIYF
CDR3nt: TGTGCCAGCAGCATGTCCGCAGGGATGGACGGAAACACCATATATTTT

v_gene: TRBV2
j_gene: TRBJ1-2
d_gene: -
abundance: -
CDR3aa: CASGSSTYGYTF
CDR3nt: TGTGCCAGCGGTTCTAGCACCTATGGCTACACCTTC

v_gene: TRBV25-1
j_gene: TRBJ1-1
d_gene: TRBD1
abundance: -
CDR3aa: CARDSEEAFF
CDR3nt: TGTGCTCGGGACAGTGAAGAAGCTTTCTTT

v_gene: TRBV6-5
j_gene: TRBJ2-6
d_gene: -
abundance: many
CDR3aa: CASRVSGANVLTF
CDR3nt: TGTGCCAGCAGGGTCTCTGGGGCCAACGTCCTGACTTTC